The entry below describes one TCR beta chain. Its antigen is not known. A much more abundant neighbour one base away suggests this may be a read error. The J segment lost 5 bases and the V segment lost 2 bases, leaving 2 bases of the junction unmatched. CDR1 is SGHKS and CDR2 is YYEKEE in the germline V gene (reference sequence). This CDR3 spans 14 amino acids. These data belong to a study of T cell repertoires in cytomegalovirus infection. Study details: A matching HLA type, together with CMV infection, was signaled by public TCR beta signatures.

TCRdb recomputed calls from the reads with MiXCR, one row per CDR3 protein. The table shows around 430,000 distinct CDR3 sequences, with approximately 46% occurring only once. Sequencing was performed on cultured PBMCs, taken from culture after CMV antigen stimulation. This clonotype originated in a human donor in good health (CMV status not recorded). Some clones in this sample may be carry-over from other donors' samples. The J gene is TRBJ2-3, the V gene TRBV5-5, with 10 bases matching TRBD2. The CDR3 is CASSFLAGEDTQYF. The CDR3 DNA sequence: TGTGCCAGCAGCTTCCTAGCGGGGGAAGATACGCAGTATTTT.